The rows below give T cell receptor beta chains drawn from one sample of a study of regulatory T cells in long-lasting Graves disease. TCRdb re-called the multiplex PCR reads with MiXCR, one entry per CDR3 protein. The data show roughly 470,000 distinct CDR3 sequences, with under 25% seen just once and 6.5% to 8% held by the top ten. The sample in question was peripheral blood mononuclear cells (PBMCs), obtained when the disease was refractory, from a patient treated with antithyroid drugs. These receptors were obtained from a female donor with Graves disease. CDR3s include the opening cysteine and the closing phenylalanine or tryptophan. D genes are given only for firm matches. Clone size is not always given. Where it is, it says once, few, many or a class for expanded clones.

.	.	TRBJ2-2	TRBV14	CASSQYVTGELFF	TGTGCCAGCAGCCAATATGTCACCGGGGAGCTGTTTTTT
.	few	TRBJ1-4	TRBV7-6	CASSLSAGKKLFF	TGTGCCAGCAGCTTATCCGCTGGGAAGAAACTGTTTTTT
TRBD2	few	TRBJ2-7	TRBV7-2	CASSLIEAGDEQYF	TGTGCCAGCAGCTTAATAGAAGCGGGAGATGAGCAGTACTTC
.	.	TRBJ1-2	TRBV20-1	CSARIQQLGAGGYTF	TGCAGTGCTAGGATCCAGCAGCTCGGCGCGGGTGGCTACACCTTC
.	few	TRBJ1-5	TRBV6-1	CASRRESEPQHF	TGTGCCAGCAGGAGGGAATCCGAGCCCCAGCATTTT
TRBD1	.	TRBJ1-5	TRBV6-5	CASSFRDREAQPQHF	TGTGCCAGCAGTTTCAGGGACAGGGAGGCTCAGCCCCAGCATTTT
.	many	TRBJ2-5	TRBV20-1	CSARGGLETQYF	TGCAGTGCTAGAGGGGGTTTGGAGACCCAGTACTTC
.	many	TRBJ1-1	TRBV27	CASSWGRFSTEAFF	TGTGCCAGCAGTTGGGGACGATTCAGCACTGAAGCTTTCTTT
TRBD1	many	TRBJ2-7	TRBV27	CASSFRDRVNYEQYF	TGTGCCAGCAGTTTCCGGGACAGGGTAAACTACGAGCAGTACTTC
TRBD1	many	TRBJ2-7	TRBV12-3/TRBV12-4	CASSLTGGNDEQYF	TGTGCCAGCAGTTTGACAGGGGGGAATGACGAGCAGTACTTC
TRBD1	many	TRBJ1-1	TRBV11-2	CASALQGWNTEAFF	TGTGCCAGCGCCCTACAGGGGTGGAACACTGAAGCTTTCTTT
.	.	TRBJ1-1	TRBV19	CASSMRPSQLGTEAFF	TGTGCCAGTAGTATGCGTCCCTCCCAGTTGGGAACTGAAGCTTTCTTT
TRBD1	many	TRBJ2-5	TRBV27	CASRGQNQETQYF	TGTGCCAGCAGGGGACAGAACCAAGAGACCCAGTACTTC
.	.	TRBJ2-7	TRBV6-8	CAHRDSSSYEQYF	TGTGCCCACCGGGATTCGAGCTCCTACGAGCAGTACTTC
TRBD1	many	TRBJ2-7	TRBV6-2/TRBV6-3	CASSADRGRYEQYF	TGTGCCAGCAGTGCGGACAGGGGTAGATACGAGCAGTACTTC
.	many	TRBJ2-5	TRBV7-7	CASSRGLENQETQYF	TGTGCTAGCAGCCGAGGGCTGGAAAACCAAGAGACCCAGTACTTC
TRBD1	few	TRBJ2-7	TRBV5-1	CASSLVGQNYEQYF	TGCGCCAGCAGCTTGGTGGGACAGAATTACGAGCAGTACTTC
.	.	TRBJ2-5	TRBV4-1	CASSPGRAAEETQYF	TGCGCCAGCAGTCCAGGAAGAGCGGCGGAAGAGACCCAGTACTTC
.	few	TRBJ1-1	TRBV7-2	CASSLRLGMNTEAFF	TGTGCCAGCAGCCTTAGGTTGGGGATGAACACTGAAGCTTTCTTT
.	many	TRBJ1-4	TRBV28	CASTKPGVNNEKLFF	TGTGCCAGCACTAAGCCGGGAGTTAATAATGAAAAACTGTTTTTT
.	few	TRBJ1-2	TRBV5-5	CASSFPGENYGYTF	TGTGCCAGCAGCTTCCCAGGGGAGAACTATGGCTACACCTTC
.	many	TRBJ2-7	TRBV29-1	CSVGQAITYEQYF	TGCAGCGTTGGACAAGCAATCACCTACGAGCAGTACTTC
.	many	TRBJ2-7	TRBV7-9	CASSIVGPSSYEQYF	TGTGCCAGCAGCATAGTAGGGCCGAGCTCCTACGAGCAGTACTTC
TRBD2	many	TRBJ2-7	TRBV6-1	CASRLSGTRYYEQYF	TGTGCCAGCAGATTATCCGGGACTAGATACTACGAGCAGTACTTC
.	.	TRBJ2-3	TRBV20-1	CSAESVGAPKSTDTQYF	TGCAGTGCCGAATCAGTAGGAGCTCCAAAGAGCACAGATACGCAGTATTTT
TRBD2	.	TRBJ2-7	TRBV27	CASSSLAGSHEQYF	TGTGCCAGCAGTTCGCTAGCGGGATCCCACGAGCAGTACTTC
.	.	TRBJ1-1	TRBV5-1	CASSKMTAREMTLNTEAFF	TGCGCCAGCAGCAAAATGACGGCCCGCGAGATGACCCTGAACACTGAAGCTTTCTTT
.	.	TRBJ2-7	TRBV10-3	CAISEPGDSRPLSYEQYF	TGTGCCATCAGTGAACCCGGGGACTCCCGACCCCTCTCCTACGAGCAGTACTTC
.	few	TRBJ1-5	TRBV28	CASRLKGGYSNQPQHF	TGTGCCAGCCGTCTGAAAGGGGGATATAGCAATCAGCCCCAGCATTTT
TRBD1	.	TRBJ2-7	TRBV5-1	CASSARQGYGNEQYF	TGCGCCAGCAGCGCGAGACAGGGTTACGGGAACGAGCAGTACTTC
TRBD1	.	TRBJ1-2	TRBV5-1	CASSLTQGAGGYTF	TGTGCCAGCAGCTTGACACAGGGGGCGGGTGGCTACACCTTC
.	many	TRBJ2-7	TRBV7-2	CASSLTGPSGLDYEQYF	TGTGCCAGCAGCCTGACAGGGCCCAGCGGACTAGACTACGAGCAGTACTTC
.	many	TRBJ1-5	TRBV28	CASSLSSDYQPQHF	TGTGCCAGCAGTTTATCTTCAGACTATCAGCCCCAGCATTTT
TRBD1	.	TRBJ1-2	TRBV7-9	CASSLLPGQGLF	TGTGCCAGCAGCTTATTACCGGGACAGGGACTCTTC
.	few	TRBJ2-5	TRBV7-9	CASSSRTPSQETQYF	TGTGCCAGCAGCTCAAGGACCCCTAGCCAAGAGACCCAGTACTTC
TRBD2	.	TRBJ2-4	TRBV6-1	CASRPHKGLAGGATAKNIQYF	TGTGCCAGCAGACCTCATAAGGGACTAGCGGGAGGCGCTACTGCCAAAAACATTCAGTACTTC
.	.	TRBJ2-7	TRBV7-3	CASSGHHEQYF	TGTGCCAGCAGCGGACACCACGAGCAGTACTTC
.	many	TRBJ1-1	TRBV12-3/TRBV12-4	CASSPRGERNTEAFF	TGTGCCAGCAGCCCGAGAGGGGAGAGGAACACTGAAGCTTTCTTT
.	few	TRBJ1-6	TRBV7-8	CASRSGSEGVRSPLHF	TGTGCCAGCAGATCCGGGAGCGAAGGGGTCCGATCACCCCTCCACTTT
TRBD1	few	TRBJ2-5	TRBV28	CASSPRGGQGGETQYF	TGTGCCAGCAGCCCCAGAGGCGGACAGGGGGGGGAGACCCAGTACTTC
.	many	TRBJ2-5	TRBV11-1	CASSLAEETQYF	TGTGCCAGCAGCTTAGCTGAAGAGACCCAGTACTTC
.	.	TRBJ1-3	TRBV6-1	CASSPLPPGVSGNTIYF	TGTGCCAGCAGCCCCTTGCCCCCGGGAGTCTCTGGAAACACCATATATTTT
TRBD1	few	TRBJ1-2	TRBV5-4	CASSSDRSYGYTF	TGTGCCAGCAGCTCGGACAGGTCCTATGGCTACACCTTC
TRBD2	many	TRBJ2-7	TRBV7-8	CASSLARASGNYEQYF	TGTGCCAGCAGCTTAGCGCGGGCTAGCGGAAACTACGAGCAGTACTTC
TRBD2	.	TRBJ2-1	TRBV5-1	CASSLYGGGRYNEQFF	TGCGCCAGCAGCTTGTATGGGGGAGGGCGTTACAATGAGCAGTTCTTC
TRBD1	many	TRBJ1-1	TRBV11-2	CASSPTGGQNTEAFF	TGTGCCAGCAGCCCCACAGGGGGGCAGAACACTGAAGCTTTCTTT
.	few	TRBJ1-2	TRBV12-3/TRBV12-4	CASSLGVNSNF	TGTGCCAGCAGTTTAGGTGTGAATTCCAATTTC
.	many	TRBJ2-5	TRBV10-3	CAISSTSVWETQYF	TGTGCCATCAGCTCGACTAGTGTGTGGGAGACCCAGTACTTC
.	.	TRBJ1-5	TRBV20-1	CSARTGLGGLVGSNQPQHF	TGCAGTGCTAGAACCGGACTGGGAGGGTTGGTAGGTAGCAATCAGCCCCAGCATTTT
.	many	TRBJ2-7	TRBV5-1	CASSWDLYEQYF	TGTGCCAGCAGTTGGGACCTCTACGAGCAGTACTTC
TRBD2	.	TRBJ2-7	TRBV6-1	CASQTSGAYEQYF	TGTGCCAGCCAGACTAGCGGGGCCTACGAGCAGTACTTC
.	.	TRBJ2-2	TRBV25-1	CATTLTGELFF	TGTGCGACCACGCTCACCGGGGAGCTGTTTTTT
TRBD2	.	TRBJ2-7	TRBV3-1	CASSPGTRLMLYSYEQYF	TGTGCCAGCAGCCCCGGGACTAGACTAATGCTCTACTCCTACGAGCAGTACTTC
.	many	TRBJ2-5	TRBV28	CASSLILGAQETQYF	TGTGCCAGCAGTCTAATACTAGGGGCCCAAGAGACCCAGTACTTC
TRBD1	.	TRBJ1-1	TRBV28	CASSFVSKGARGTEAFF	TGTGCCAGCAGTTTCGTTTCTAAGGGGGCGCGGGGGACTGAAGCTTTCTTT
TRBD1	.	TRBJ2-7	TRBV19	CATSGTGGSASYEQYF	TGTGCCACCTCCGGGACAGGGGGCTCGGCTTCCTACGAGCAGTACTTC
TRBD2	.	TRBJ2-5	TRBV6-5	CASSYPGGTQYF	TGTGCCAGCAGTTACCCGGGAGGGACCCAGTACTTC
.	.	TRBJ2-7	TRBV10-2	CASLEQGRQTYEQYF	TGCGCCAGCCTAGAGCAAGGTCGCCAGACCTACGAGCAGTACTTC
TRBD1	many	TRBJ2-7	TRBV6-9	CASSYSQGLYEQYF	TGTGCCAGCAGTTATTCACAGGGGCTTTACGAGCAGTACTTC